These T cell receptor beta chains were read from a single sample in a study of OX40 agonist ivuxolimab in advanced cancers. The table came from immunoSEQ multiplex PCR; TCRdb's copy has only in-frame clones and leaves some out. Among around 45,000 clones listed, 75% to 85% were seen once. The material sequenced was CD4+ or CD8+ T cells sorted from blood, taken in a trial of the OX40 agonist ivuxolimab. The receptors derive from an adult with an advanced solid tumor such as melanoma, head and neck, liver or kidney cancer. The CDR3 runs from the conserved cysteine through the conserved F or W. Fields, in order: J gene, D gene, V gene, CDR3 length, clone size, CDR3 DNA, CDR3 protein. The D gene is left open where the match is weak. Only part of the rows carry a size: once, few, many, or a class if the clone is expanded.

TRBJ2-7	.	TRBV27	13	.	TGTGCCAGCAGTTGGGACACACGCTACGAGCAGTACTTC	CASSWDTRYEQYF
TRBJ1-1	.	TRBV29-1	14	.	TGCAGCGTTGCCTTGGACCGACAGGTCACTGAAGCTTTCTTT	CSVALDRQVTEAFF
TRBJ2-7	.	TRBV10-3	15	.	TGTGCCATCAGTGAGTCGTACCGACTTGTCGACGAGCAGTACTTC	CAISESYRLVDEQYF
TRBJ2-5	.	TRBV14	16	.	TGTGCCAGCAGCCAAGATGGCAGGCGGCGGCGAGAGACCCAGTACTTC	CASSQDGRRRRETQYF
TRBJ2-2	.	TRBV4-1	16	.	TGCGCCAGCAGCCAAGAAAGGCGGCGGGACGGCGGGGAGCTGTTTTTT	CASSQERRRDGGELFF
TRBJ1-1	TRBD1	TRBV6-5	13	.	TGTGCCAGCAGACCCAGGGGGCAGGGTGAAGCTTTCTTT	CASRPRGQGEAFF
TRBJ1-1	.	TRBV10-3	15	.	TGTGCCATCAGTGCCTTGGACGGCCAGAACACTGAAGCTTTCTTT	CAISALDGQNTEAFF
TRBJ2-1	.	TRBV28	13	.	TGTGCCAGCAGTTTCTGGGGATACAATGAGCAGTTCTTC	CASSFWGYNEQFF
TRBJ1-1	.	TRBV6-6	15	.	TGTGCCAGCAGTTACTTTGAGGGACGGAACACTGAAGCTTTCTTT	CASSYFEGRNTEAFF
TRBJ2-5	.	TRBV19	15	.	TGTGCCAGCAGTCAACAGAGGGGGGGCGCGGAGACCCAGTACTTC	CASSQQRGGAETQYF
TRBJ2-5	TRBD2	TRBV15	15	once	TGTGCCACCAGCGCACTAGCGGGACTTCAAGAGACCCAGTACTTC	CATSALAGLQETQYF
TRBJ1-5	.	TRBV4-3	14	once	TGCGCCAGCAGCCAAGACAGAGCGGCTCAGCCCCAGCATTTT	CASSQDRAAQPQHF
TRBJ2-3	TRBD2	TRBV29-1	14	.	TGCAGCGCCCCGGGTCTAGCGGGGACAGATACGCAGTATTTT	CSAPGLAGTDTQYF
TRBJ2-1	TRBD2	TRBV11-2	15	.	TGTGCCAGCGGTAGGACTAGCGGGGATTACAATGAGCAGTTCTTC	CASGRTSGDYNEQFF
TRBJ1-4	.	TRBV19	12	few	TGTGCCAGTAGTATAGGTGCAGGGAAACTGTTTTTT	CASSIGAGKLFF
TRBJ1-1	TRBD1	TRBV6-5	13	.	TGTGCCAGCAAAACAGGGGGCATTACTGAAGCTTTCTTT	CASKTGGITEAFF
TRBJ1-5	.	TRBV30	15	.	TGTGCCTGGAGTAGGGGAGAGGTCAGCAATCAGCCCCAGCATTTT	CAWSRGEVSNQPQHF
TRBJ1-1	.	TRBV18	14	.	TGTGCCAGCCAATCAGACAGCCGAAACACTGAAGCTTTCTTT	CASQSDSRNTEAFF
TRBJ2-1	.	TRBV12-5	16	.	TGTGCTAGTGCCCTGGGGGGAGCGGGCTCCTACAATGAGCAGTTCTTC	CASALGGAGSYNEQFF
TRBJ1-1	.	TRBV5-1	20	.	TGCGCCAGCACCTTGGGCAGGGGTGGAACTCTGCGGGACCTGAACACTGAAGCTTTCTTT	CASTLGRGGTLRDLNTEAFF
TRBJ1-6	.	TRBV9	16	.	TGTGCCAGCAGCTCCGGGGGGAGTTCGAATAATTCACCCCTCCACTTT	CASSSGGSSNNSPLHF
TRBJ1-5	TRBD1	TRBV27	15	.	TGTGCCAGCAGCCTCGGACAGGGGACGCATCAGCCCCAGCATTTT	CASSLGQGTHQPQHF
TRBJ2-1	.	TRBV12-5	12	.	TGTGCTAGTGGTTTGGGCTTCCGCGAGCAGTTCTTC	CASGLGFREQFF
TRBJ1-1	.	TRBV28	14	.	TGTGCCAGCAGCCTCAGGGAGGGGAACACTGAGGCTTTCTTT	CASSLREGNTEAFF
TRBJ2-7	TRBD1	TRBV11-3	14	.	TGTGCCAGCAGCCCGGGGACAGGGATAGCCGAGCAGTACTTC	CASSPGTGIAEQYF
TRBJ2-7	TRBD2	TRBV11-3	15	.	TGTGCCAGCAGCCTAAGGACTAGCGGGAGCAACGAGCAGTACTTC	CASSLRTSGSNEQYF
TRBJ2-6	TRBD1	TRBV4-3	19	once	TGCGCCAGCAGCGGGTGGACAGGGGGATATTCTTCTGGGGCCAACGTCCTGACTTTC	CASSGWTGGYSSGANVLTF
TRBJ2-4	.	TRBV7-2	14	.	TGTGCCAGCAGCTTAGCAGGGAGGCCTAACATTCAGTACTTC	CASSLAGRPNIQYF